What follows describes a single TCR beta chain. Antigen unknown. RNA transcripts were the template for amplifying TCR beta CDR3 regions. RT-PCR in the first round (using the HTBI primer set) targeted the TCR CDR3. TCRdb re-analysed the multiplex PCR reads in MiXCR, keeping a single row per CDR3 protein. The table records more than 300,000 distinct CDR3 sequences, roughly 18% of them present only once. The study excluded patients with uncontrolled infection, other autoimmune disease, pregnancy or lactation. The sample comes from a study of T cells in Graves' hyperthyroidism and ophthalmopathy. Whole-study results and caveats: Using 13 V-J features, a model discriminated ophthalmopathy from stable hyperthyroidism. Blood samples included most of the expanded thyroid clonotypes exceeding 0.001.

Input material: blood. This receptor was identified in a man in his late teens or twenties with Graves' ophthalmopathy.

The CDR3 DNA follows: TGTGCCAGCAGCGCACGGACAGGCTCCGAGGAGCTGTTTTTT. This sequence encodes CASSARTGSEELFF. This rearrangement joins TRBV5-4 to TRBJ2-2, with 7 bases that match TRBD1. In germline, CDR1 is SGHNT, CDR2 YYREEE (reference sequence). The CDR3 sequence is 14 residues long. V trimming: 4 bases; J trimming: 10 bases; junction bases outside the gene matches: 10.